The 17 T cell receptor beta chains given below trace back to one sample, sequenced in a study of CD8+ T cells in alopecia areata. The treatment denotes: oral pan-JAK inhibitor, 5-10 mg twice daily. TCR sequencing used cDNA made by reverse transcription of extracted RNA. The repertoire was sequenced with immunoSEQ multiplex PCR; TCRdb's copy has only in-frame clones and lacks some. Of 150,000 to 200,000 clones in the sample, roughly 46% are singletons; the top ten hold around 9.1%. This material consisted of CD8+ T cells sorted from blood, taken around week 53, from a patient treated with tofacitinib. The receptor source for this set is a human donor with alopecia areata.

V usage is TRBV11-2 and J usage is TRBJ2-5; 7 positions match TRBD1. This CDR3 is built from 17 residues. V gave up 5 bases and J gave up 1 base; unmatched junction bases: 13. CDR1 SGHAT and CDR2 FQNNGV come from the germline V gene. The CDR3 sequence: CASSNTFEGASQETQYF. The DNA for the CDR3 is TGTGCCAGCAGCAACACCTTTGAGGGGGCCTCCCAAGAGACCCAGTACTTC.

This clone was counted a few times. The chain has TRBV13 and TRBJ2-3; the D is unclear. CDR3 length: 13 residues. Germline V gene sequence: CDR1 PRHDT, CDR2 FYEKMQ (reference sequence). Trimming cost V 4 bases and J 5 bases, with 10 bases left between them. CDR3 in amino acids: CASSSRLIDTQYF. CDR3 sequence (DNA): TGTGCCAGCAGCTCCCGGCTTATAGATACGCAGTATTTT.

The CDR3: CASSWGPGLILNEQFF. CDR3 bases: TGTGCCAGCAGTTGGGGGCCGGGACTGATCCTCAATGAGCAGTTCTTC. The V and J genes are TRBV7-9 and TRBJ2-1; D assignment may be TRBD1 or TRBD2 (6 bases each). The CDR3 runs 16 residues. Germline assignment: CDR1 SEHNR and CDR2 FQNEAQ (reference sequence). The V and J ends lost 6 bases and 6 bases respectively, with 21 bases between them.

The chain has TRBV7-9 and TRBJ1-1; a possible D gene is TRBD1 (5 bases). V gave up 8 bases and J gave up 7 bases, with 11 bases separating them. This CDR3 region has 11 residues. Germline CDR1 SEHNR, CDR2 FQNEAQ (reference sequence). The CDR3 DNA reads TGTGCCAGCCTATCGGGGGATGAAGCTTTCTTT. This translates into CASLSGDEAFF.

V is TRBV19 and J is TRBJ1-1, with a weak D call TRBD1 (5 bases). The V end lost 7 bases, the J end lost 0 bases, and 18 bases lay between the germline ends. CDR3 length: 16 amino acids. The germline V gene has CDR1 LNHDA and CDR2 SQIVND (reference sequence). CDR3 protein: CASIPAQGRVNTEAFF. For the CDR3, the DNA is TGTGCCAGTATCCCAGCCCAGGGTCGTGTGAACACTGAAGCTTTCTTT.

This clone was found once. The chain joins TRBV25-1 to TRBJ1-4; 7 bases fit TRBD1. The CDR3 sequence is 13 residues long. The junction had 9 bases not matched to a gene; V was cut back by 9 bases and J by 8 bases. Per the germline V gene, CDR1 is MGHDK and CDR2 is SYGVNS. The CDR3 protein is CASLRQGGEKLFF. The DNA for the CDR3 is TGTGCCAGTCTTAGACAGGGTGGGGAAAAACTGTTTTTT. The variable domain in full, completed from reference TRBV25-1 and TRBJ1-4, reads EADIYQTPRYLVIGTGKKITLECSQTMGHDKMYWYQQDPGMELHLIHYSYGVNSTEKGDLSSESTVSRIRTEHFPLTLESARPSHTSQYLCASLRQGGEKLFFGSGTQLSVL.

This clone has only a few counts. The chain recombines TRBV30 with TRBJ2-5, with a weak D call TRBD2 (6 bases). Trimming shortened V by 0 bases and J by 4 bases, and 18 bases separated the two germline ends. The germline V gene encodes CDR1 GTSNPN and CDR2 SVGIG (reference sequence). The CDR3 loop spans 16 amino acids. The CDR3 region is CAWSVLGGEEGETQYF. In DNA, the CDR3 is TGTGCCTGGAGTGTACTGGGCGGGGAGGAGGGAGAGACCCAGTACTTC.

The rearrangement uses TRBV27 and TRBJ1-1; 7 nucleotides line up with TRBD1. Germline V gene lookup returns CDR1 MNHEY and CDR2 SMNVEV (reference sequence). The CDR3 runs 14 residues. V gave up 6 bases and J gave up 5 bases; unmatched junction bases: 9. In DNA form, the CDR3 reads TGTGCCAGCAGCCCACAGGGGTCCTCTACTGAAGCTTTCTTT. It codes for CASSPQGSSTEAFF.

This clone was counted between two and nine times. This chain uses TRBV7-9 with TRBJ2-7, with a tentative D call TRBD1 (6 bases). Between the trimmed V and J ends, which lost 6 bases and 7 bases, there was a span of 19 bases. This CDR3 region has 14 residues. Germline loops: CDR1 SEHNR, CDR2 FQNEAQ (reference sequence). The CDR3 loop is CASSFSEGVREQYF. For the CDR3, the DNA is TGTGCCAGCAGTTTCTCTGAGGGGGTGAGGGAGCAGTACTTC.

The chain uses TRBV5-1 and TRBJ1-4; possibly TRBD1 for D (5 bases). This CDR3 has 15 residues. From germline, CDR1 is SGHRS and CDR2 YFSETQ. The V end was cut by 4 bases, the J end by 5 bases, with 15 bases between. In DNA, the CDR3 is TGCGCCAGCAGCCCCGGGGGGACCTCCAATGAAAAACTGTTTTTT. Amino acids: CASSPGGTSNEKLFF.

The chain has TRBV5-6 and TRBJ2-1; 8 bases agree with TRBD1. Germline V gene lookup returns CDR1 SGHDT and CDR2 YYEEEE. Trimming removed 3 bases from V and 0 bases from J; junction bases left unmatched: 5. CDR3 length: 16 amino acids. In DNA, the CDR3 is TGTGCCAGCAGCTCGGACAGGGAAAGCTCCTACAATGAGCAGTTCTTC. Residues: CASSSDRESSYNEQFF.

The rearrangement joins TRBV6-5 to TRBJ2-7; TRBD1 or TRBD2 may be the D gene (5 bases each). V was clipped by 5 bases and J by 0 bases, with 11 bases between them. Germline CDR1 and CDR2: MNHEY and SVGAGI. CDR3 size: 14 residues. As DNA, the CDR3 is TGTGCCAGCAGTAGGGGACGGAACTCCTACGAGCAGTACTTC. Translated, it gives CASSRGRNSYEQYF.

In this sample, this clone turned up a few times. The rearrangement joins TRBV7-9 to TRBJ2-7, with TRBD2 matching over 8 bases. The CDR3 is 14 residues long. Germline V gives CDR1 SEHNR, CDR2 FQNEAQ (reference sequence). The trim removed 5 bases at V and 2 bases at J, leaving 5 bases unmatched. CDR3 residues: CASSATSGAYEQYF. The CDR3, as DNA: TGTGCCAGCAGCGCAACTAGCGGAGCCTACGAGCAGTACTTC.

In this sample, this clone turned up a few times. The genes are TRBV5-4 and TRBJ2-1, with D hard to call. CDR3 length: 12 amino acids. With 2 bases removed from V and 6 bases from J, the gap between germline ends came to 6 bases. The germline V gene encodes CDR1 SGHNT and CDR2 YYREEE (reference sequence). The CDR3 is CASSFLSNEQFF. In DNA form, the CDR3 reads TGTGCCAGCAGCTTCCTGTCCAATGAGCAGTTCTTC.

In this sample, this clone turned up a few times. The chain uses TRBV5-4 and TRBJ2-7, with D perhaps TRBD1 (5 bases). The CDR3 length is 15 residues. V lost 4 bases and J lost 2, with 16 bases in between. Germline values: CDR1 SGHNT, CDR2 YYREEE (reference sequence). CDR3 DNA sequence: TGTGCCAGCAGCCCGGCAGAGACAGCAACCTACGAGCAGTACTTC. Translated: CASSPAETATYEQYF.

This clone was picked up a small number of times. The V and J genes are TRBV6-6 and TRBJ1-2, with TRBD1 matching over 10 bases. CDR3 length: 12 residues. Germline CDR1 is MNHNY and CDR2 is SVGAGI (reference sequence). The V segment lost 6 bases and the J segment 8 bases; nucleotides outside the gene matches: 3. The CDR3: CASSPGQGGYTF. For the CDR3, the DNA is TGTGCCAGCAGCCCGGGACAGGGGGGCTACACCTTC.

This clone turned up a few times. The chain carries TRBV15 and TRBJ2-5; 8 bases fit TRBD2. The CDR3 covers 14 residues. V shed 1 base and J 5 bases; nucleotides not matched to a gene: 3. Germline loops: CDR1 LNHNV, CDR2 YYDKDF (reference sequence). The CDR3 reads CATSRAASGETQYF. CDR3 DNA: TGTGCCACCAGCAGAGCGGCTAGCGGGGAGACCCAGTACTTC.